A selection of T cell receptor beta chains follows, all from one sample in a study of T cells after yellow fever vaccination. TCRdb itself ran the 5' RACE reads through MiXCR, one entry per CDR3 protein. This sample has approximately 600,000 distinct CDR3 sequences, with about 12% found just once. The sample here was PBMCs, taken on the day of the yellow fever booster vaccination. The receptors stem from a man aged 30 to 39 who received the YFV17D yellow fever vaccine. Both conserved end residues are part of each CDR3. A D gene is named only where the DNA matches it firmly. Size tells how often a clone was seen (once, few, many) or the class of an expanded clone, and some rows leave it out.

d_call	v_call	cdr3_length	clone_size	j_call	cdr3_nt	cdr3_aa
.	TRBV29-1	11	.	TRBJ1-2	TGCAGCTGGGGGGGAACTGGGAACTACACCTTC	CSWGGTGNYTF
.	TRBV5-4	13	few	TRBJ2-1	TGTGCCAGCAGCCCAAGCTTAGTCAATGAGCAGTTCTTC	CASSPSLVNEQFF
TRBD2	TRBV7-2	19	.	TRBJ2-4	TGTGCCAGCAGCTTAGCAAGCGTTAGCGGGAGGGCCGGTTTTGACATTCAGTACTTC	CASSLASVSGRAGFDIQYF
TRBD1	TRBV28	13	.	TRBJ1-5	TGTGCCAGCACTGACAGGGGGCCTCAGCCCCAGCATTTT	CASTDRGPQPQHF
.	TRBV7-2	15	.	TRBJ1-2	TGTGCCAGCAGCTTAGGGGGCGTTCCTAACTATGGCTACACCTTC	CASSLGGVPNYGYTF
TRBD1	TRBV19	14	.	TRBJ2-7	TGTGCCAGTAGTGAAGCCGGGACAGTCTACGAGCAGTACTTC	CASSEAGTVYEQYF
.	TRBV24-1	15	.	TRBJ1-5	TGTGCCACCAGCAGACTACAGGGTTGCAATCAGCCCCAGCATTTT	CATSRLQGCNQPQHF
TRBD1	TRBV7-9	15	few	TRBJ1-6	TGTGCCAGCGCGGACAGGGGTCCCAATAATTCACCCCTCCACTTT	CASADRGPNNSPLHF
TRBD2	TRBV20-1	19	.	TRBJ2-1	TGCAGTGCTAGAGATCGGCGGGGGAGGAGCGGGCCACCCTACAATGAGCAGTTCTTC	CSARDRRGRSGPPYNEQFF
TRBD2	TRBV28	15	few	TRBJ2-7	TGTGCCAGCAGGTCAGCGGGAGTGTTTTCCTACGAGCAGTACTTC	CASRSAGVFSYEQYF
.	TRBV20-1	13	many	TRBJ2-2	TGCAGTGGGACGGGGTCGGGGACCGGGGAGCTGTTTTTT	CSGTGSGTGELFF
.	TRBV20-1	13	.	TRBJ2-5	TGCAGTGCCTTACAACGGAATAAAGAGACCCAGTACTTC	CSALQRNKETQYF
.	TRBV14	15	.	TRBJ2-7	TGTGCCAGCAGCACCACAGGGTTAAGGCCTTACGAGCAGTACTTC	CASSTTGLRPYEQYF
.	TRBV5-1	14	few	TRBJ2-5	TGCGCCAGCAGCTCCACAGGGACCGGGGAGACCCAGTACTTC	CASSSTGTGETQYF
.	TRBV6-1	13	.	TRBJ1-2	TGTGCCAGCAGTGGGCCTCCTGGCCATGGCTACACCTTC	CASSGPPGHGYTF
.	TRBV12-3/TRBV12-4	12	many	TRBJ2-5	TGTGCCAGCAGTGGTCCTCAAGAGACCCAGTACTTC	CASSGPQETQYF
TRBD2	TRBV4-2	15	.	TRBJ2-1	TGTGCCAGCAGCCAAGAGGTAGCGGGCTACAATGAGCAGTTCTTC	CASSQEVAGYNEQFF
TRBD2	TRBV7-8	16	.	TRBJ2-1	TGTGCCAGCAGCTCTCCGGGACTAGCGGGAGCGGGGGAGCAGTTCTTC	CASSSPGLAGAGEQFF
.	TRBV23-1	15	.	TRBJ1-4	TGCGCCAGCAGTCAATCGGGACACGACCGGGGGAAACTGTTTTTT	CASSQSGHDRGKLFF
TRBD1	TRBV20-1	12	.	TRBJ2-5	TGCAGTGCTGGTGACAGGGTCGAGACCCAGTACTTC	CSAGDRVETQYF
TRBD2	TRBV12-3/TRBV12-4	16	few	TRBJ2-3	TGTGCCAGCAGCAATCTAGCGGCCCCCCGCCATGGTACGCAGTATTTT	CASSNLAAPRHGTQYF
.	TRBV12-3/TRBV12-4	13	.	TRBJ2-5	TGTGCCAGCACTCACTCGACCCAAGAGACCCAGTACTTC	CASTHSTQETQYF
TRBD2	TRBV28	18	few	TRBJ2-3	TGTGCCAGCAGGATCGGGACTAGCGGGAGTACATTGACAGATACGCAGTATTTT	CASRIGTSGSTLTDTQYF
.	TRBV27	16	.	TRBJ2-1	TGTGCCAGCAGTTCTCTTGGTGGGCGCCCCTACAATGAGCAGTTCTTC	CASSSLGGRPYNEQFF
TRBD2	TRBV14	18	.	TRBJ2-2	TGTGCCAGCAGCGCCACTCCAACTAGCGGGAGGAACACCGGGGAGCTGTTTTTT	CASSATPTSGRNTGELFF
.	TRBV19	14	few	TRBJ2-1	TGTGCCAGTAGTCTCGGGGACATATTCAATGAGCAGTTCTTC	CASSLGDIFNEQFF
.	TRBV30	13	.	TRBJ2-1	TGTGCCTGGACTTTAGATTTTTCCAATGAGCAGTTCTTC	CAWTLDFSNEQFF
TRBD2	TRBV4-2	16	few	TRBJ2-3	TGTGCCAGCAGCCAGATTCTAGCGGGAGTGGAAGATACGCAGTATTTT	CASSQILAGVEDTQYF
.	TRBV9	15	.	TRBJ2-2	TGTGCCAGCAGCGCCCGGCGGGAGAACACCGGGGAGCTGTTTTTT	CASSARRENTGELFF
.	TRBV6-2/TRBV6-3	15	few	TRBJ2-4	TGTGCCAGCAGCCGACCCAGGGTCTCAAGGCACATTCAGTACTTC	CASSRPRVSRHIQYF
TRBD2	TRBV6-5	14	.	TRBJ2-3	TGTGCCAGCAGTTACTTGGGCGGGGGGGATACGCAGTATTTT	CASSYLGGGDTQYF
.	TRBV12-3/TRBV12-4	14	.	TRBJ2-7	TGTGCCAGCACACAAACCGACATTTCCTACGAGCAGTACTTC	CASTQTDISYEQYF
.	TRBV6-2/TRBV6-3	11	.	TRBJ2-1	TGTGCCAGCAGTTTTCAAAATGAGCAGTTCTTC	CASSFQNEQFF
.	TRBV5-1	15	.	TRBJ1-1	TGCGCCAGCAGCATGAATCGGGCTAGGGACACTGAAGCTTTCTTT	CASSMNRARDTEAFF
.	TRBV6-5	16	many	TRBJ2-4	TGTGCCAGCAGTTACCCGGGGGCTTTGGCCAAAAACATTCAGTACTTC	CASSYPGALAKNIQYF
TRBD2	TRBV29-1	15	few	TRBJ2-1	TGCAGCGTTGAACATAGCGGGAACTCCTACAATGAGCAGTTCTTC	CSVEHSGNSYNEQFF
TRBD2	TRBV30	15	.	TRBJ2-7	TGTGCCTGGAGTGTCATAGCGGGAGAGGGCTACGAGCAGTACTTC	CAWSVIAGEGYEQYF
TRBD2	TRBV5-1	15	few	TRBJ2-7	TGCGCCAGCAGCTCCAATAGCGGGGGCGCCAACGAGCAGTACTTC	CASSSNSGGANEQYF
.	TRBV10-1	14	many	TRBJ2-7	TGCGCCAGCAGTGAAGGAGGGCCCGACTACGAGCAGTACTTC	CASSEGGPDYEQYF
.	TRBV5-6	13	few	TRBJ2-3	TGTGCCAGCAGCTTGTTATTTAGTGTCGCGCAGTATTTT	CASSLLFSVAQYF
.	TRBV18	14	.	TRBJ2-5	TGTGCCAGCTCACCACAACTAGTAGAAGAGACCCAGTACTTC	CASSPQLVEETQYF
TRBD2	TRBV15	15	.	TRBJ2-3	TGTGCCACGGACCCGTGGGGAGGGAGCACAGATACGCAGTATTTT	CATDPWGGSTDTQYF
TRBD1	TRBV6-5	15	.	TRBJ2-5	TGTGCCAGCAGTTATGCTGACAGGGCTCAAGAGACCCAGTACTTC	CASSYADRAQETQYF
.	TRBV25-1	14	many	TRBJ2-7	TGTGCCAGCAGTGAGACAGGAAGGGACTACGAGCAGTACTTC	CASSETGRDYEQYF
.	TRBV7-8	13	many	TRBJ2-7	TGTGCCAGCAGCTTAGGGCCTGGCTACGAGCAGTACTTC	CASSLGPGYEQYF
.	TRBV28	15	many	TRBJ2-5	TGTGCCAGCAGTAGAAGCCGGGACAACCAAGAGACCCAGTACTTC	CASSRSRDNQETQYF
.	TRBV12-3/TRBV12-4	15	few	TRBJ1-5	TGTGCCAGCAGTACCAGGGTGGGTAGCAATCAGCCCCAGCATTTT	CASSTRVGSNQPQHF
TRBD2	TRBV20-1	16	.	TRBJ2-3	TGCAGTGCTAGAGACCTTAGCGGGAGGGCCCCAGATACGCAGTATTTT	CSARDLSGRAPDTQYF
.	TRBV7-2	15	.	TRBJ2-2	TGTGCCAGCAGCCCGCAGGGAGTCGGGACCGGGGAGCTGTTTTTT	CASSPQGVGTGELFF
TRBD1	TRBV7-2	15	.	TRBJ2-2	TGTGCCAGCAGCCCGTACAGGGGAACACCCGGGGAGCTGTTTTTT	CASSPYRGTPGELFF
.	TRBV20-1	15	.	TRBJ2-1	TGCAGTGCTAGAGAAGGTAGCAGCCCCTACAATGAGCAGTTCTTC	CSAREGSSPYNEQFF
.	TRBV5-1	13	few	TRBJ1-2	TGCGCCAGCAGCTTGGGCCGTGCGGAGGGCTACACCTTC	CASSLGRAEGYTF
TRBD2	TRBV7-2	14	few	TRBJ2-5	TGTGCCAGCAGCACTAGCGGGAGCGGGGAGACCCAGTACTTC	CASSTSGSGETQYF
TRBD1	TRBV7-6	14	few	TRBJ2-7	TGTGCCAGCAGCTTAACCGGGACAGGGGACGAGCAGTACTTC	CASSLTGTGDEQYF
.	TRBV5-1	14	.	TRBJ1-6	TGCGCCAGCAGCTCGACAGGCTTTAATTCACCCCTCCACTTT	CASSSTGFNSPLHF
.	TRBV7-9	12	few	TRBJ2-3	TGTGCCAGCAGCCCCTTTGGGGATACGCAGTATTTT	CASSPFGDTQYF
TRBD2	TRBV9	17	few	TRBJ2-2	TGTGCCAGCAGCCCCCGGACTAGCGGGAAGAACACCGGGGAGCTGTTTTTT	CASSPRTSGKNTGELFF
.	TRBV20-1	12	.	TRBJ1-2	TGCAGTGCTACAGGGGTCGGCTATGGCTACACCTTC	CSATGVGYGYTF